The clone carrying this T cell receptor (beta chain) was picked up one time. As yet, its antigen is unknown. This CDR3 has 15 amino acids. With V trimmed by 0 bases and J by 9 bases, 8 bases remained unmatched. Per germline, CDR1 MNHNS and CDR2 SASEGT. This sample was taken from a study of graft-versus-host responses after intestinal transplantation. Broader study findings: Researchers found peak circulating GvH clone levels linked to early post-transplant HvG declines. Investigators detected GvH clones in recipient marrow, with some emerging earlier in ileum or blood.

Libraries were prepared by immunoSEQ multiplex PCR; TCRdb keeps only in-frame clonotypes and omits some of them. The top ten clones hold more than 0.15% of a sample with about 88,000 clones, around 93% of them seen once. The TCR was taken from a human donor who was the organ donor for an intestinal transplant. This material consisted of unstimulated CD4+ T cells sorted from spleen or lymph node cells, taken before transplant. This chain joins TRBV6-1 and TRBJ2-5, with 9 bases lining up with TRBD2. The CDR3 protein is CASSEALGGGVPQYF. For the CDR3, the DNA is TGTGCCAGCAGTGAAGCCCTTGGCGGGGGGGTCCCCCAGTACTTC.